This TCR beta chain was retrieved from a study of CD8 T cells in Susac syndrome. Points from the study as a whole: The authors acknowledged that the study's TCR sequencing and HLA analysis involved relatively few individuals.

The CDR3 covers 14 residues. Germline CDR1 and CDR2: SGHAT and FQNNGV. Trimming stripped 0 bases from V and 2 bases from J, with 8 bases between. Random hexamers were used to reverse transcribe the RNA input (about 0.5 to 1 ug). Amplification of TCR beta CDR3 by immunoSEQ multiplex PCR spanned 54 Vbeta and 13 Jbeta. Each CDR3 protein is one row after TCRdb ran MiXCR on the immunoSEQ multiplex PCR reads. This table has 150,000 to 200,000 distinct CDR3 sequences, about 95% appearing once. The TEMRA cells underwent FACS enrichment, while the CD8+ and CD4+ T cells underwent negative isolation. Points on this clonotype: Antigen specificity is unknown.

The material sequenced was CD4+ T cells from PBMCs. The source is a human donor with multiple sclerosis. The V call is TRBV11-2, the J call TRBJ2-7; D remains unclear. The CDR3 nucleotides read TGTGCCAGCAGCTTAGATCGCGAAGCCTACGAGCAGTACTTC. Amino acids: CASSLDREAYEQYF. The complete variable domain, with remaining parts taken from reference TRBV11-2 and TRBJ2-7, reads EAGVAQSPRYKIIEKRQSVAFWCNPISGHATLYWYQQILGQGPKLLIQFQNNGVVDDSQLPKDRFSAERLKGVDSTLKIQPAKLEDSAVYLCASSLDREAYEQYFGPGTRLTVT.